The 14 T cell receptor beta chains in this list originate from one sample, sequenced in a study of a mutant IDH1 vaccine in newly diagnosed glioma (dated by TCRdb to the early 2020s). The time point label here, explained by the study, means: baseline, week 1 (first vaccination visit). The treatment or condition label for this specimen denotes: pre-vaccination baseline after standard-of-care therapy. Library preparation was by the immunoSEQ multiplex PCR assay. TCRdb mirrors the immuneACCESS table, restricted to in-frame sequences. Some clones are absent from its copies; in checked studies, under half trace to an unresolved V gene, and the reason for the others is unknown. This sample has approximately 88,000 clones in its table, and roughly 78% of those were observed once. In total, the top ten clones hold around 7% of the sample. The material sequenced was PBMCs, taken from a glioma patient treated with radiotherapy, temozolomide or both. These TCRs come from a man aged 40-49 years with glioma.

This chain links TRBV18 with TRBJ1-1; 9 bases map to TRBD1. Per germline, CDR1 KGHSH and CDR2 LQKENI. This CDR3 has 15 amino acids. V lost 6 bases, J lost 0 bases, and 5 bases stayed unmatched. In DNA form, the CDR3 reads TGTGCCAGCTCGGCACAGGGGGCGGTGAACACTGAAGCTTTCTTT. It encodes CASSAQGAVNTEAFF.

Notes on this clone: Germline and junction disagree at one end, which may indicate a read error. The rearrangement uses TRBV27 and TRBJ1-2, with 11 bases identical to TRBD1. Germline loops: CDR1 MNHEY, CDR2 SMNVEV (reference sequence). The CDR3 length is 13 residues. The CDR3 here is CASSLSGQGGRHF. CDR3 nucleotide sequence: TGTGCCAGCAGTTTATCGGGACAGGGGGGTCGTCACTTC.

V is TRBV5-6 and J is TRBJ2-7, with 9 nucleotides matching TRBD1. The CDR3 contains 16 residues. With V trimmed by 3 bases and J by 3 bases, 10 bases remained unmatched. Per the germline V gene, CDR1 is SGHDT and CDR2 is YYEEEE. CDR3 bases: TGTGCCAGCAGCTCGCCGGGACAGGGAGGAATCTACGAGCAGTACTTC. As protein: CASSSPGQGGIYEQYF.

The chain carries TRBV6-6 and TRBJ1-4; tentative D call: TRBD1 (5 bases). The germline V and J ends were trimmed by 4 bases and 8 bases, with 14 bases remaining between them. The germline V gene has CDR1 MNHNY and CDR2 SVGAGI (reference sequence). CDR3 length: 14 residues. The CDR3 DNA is TGTGCCAGCAGTTCCGGGGCCCAAGGCGAAAAACTGTTTTTT. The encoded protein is CASSSGAQGEKLFF.

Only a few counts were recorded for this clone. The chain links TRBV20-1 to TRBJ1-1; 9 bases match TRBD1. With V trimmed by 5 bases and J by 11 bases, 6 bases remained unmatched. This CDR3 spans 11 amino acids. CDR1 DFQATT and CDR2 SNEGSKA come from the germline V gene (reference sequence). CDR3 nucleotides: TGCAGTGCTGTACAGGGGGCATTGGCTTTCTTT. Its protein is CSAVQGALAFF.

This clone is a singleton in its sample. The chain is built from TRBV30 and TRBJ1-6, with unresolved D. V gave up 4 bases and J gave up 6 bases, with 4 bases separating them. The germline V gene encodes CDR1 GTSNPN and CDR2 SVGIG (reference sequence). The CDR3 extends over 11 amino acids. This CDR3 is CAWMVNSPLHF. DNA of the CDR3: TGTGCCTGGATGGTTAATTCACCCCTCCACTTT. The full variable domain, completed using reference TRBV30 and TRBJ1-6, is SQTIHQWPATLVQPVGSPLSLECTVEGTSNPNLYWYRQAAGRGLQLLFYSVGIGQISSEVPQNLSASRPQDRQFILSSKKLLLSDSGFYLCAWMVNSPLHFGNGTRLTVT.

CDR3 amino acids: CASSEIGVPNEKLFF. CDR3 bases: TGTGCCAGCAGTGAAATCGGGGTACCTAATGAAAAACTGTTTTTT. The gene calls are TRBV2 and TRBJ1-4; the D is unclear. CDR1 and CDR2 from the germline V gene are SNHLY and FYNNEI. The CDR3 is made up of 15 amino acids. The ends were cut back, 2 bases at V and 3 bases at J, with 10 bases in the middle.

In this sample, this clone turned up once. The CDR3 region has the DNA TGTGCCATCAGTTCACAGGGGGCGGGAGATACGCAGTATTTT. Protein: CAISSQGAGDTQYF. The chain carries TRBV10-3 and TRBJ2-3; 9 positions match TRBD1. Germline-derived CDR1 and CDR2 are ENHRY and SYGVKD. The CDR3 runs to 14 residues. V lost 5 bases, J lost 5 bases, and 5 bases stayed unmatched.

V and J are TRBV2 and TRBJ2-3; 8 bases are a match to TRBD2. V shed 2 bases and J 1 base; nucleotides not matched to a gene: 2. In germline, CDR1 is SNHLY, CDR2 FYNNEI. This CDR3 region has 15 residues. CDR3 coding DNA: TGTGCCAGCAGTGAAACGACTAGCGGCACAGATACGCAGTATTTT. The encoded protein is CASSETTSGTDTQYF. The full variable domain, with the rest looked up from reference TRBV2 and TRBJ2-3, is EPEVTQTPSHQVTQMGQEVILRCVPISNHLYFYWYRQILGQKVEFLVSFYNNEISEKSEIFDDQFSVERPDGSNFTLKIRSTKLEDSAMYFCASSETTSGTDTQYFGPGTRLTVL.

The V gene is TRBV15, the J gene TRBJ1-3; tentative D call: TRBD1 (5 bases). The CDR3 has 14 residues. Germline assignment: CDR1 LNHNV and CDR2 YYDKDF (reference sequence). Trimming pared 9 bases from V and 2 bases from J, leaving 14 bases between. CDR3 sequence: CATGVARPGNTIYF. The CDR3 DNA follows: TGTGCCACAGGGGTAGCGAGGCCTGGAAACACCATATATTTT.

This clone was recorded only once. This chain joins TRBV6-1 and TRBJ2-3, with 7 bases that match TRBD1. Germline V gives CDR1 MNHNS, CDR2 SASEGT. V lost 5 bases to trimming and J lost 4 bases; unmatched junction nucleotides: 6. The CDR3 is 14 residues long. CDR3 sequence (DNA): TGTGCCAGCAGTATCACAGGGGCGGCAGATACGCAGTATTTT. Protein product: CASSITGAADTQYF.

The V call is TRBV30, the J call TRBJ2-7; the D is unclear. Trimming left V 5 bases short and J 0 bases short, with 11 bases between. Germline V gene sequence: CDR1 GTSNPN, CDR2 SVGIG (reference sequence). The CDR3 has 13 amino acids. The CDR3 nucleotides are TGTGCCTGGTGCTTCCCCTCCTCCTACGAGCAGTACTTC. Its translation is CAWCFPSSYEQYF.

The CDR3 DNA sequence: TGTGCCAGCAGCTCGACCCGGACAGGAGGATGGAACACCGGGGAGCTGTTTTTT. Its translation is CASSSTRTGGWNTGELFF. The V gene is TRBV7-2, the J gene TRBJ2-2; TRBD1 matches 7 bases. The germline gives CDR1 SGHTA, CDR2 FQGNSA. Trimming took 4 bases from V and 1 from J; bases not matched to a gene: 12. This CDR3 has 18 residues.

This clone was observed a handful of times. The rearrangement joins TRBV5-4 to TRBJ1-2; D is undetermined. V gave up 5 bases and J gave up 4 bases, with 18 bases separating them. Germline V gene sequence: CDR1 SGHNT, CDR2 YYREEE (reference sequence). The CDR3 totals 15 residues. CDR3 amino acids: CASSSGSNSLYGYTF. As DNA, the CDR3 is TGTGCCAGCAGTTCGGGGAGCAACAGCCTCTATGGCTACACCTTC.